This T cell receptor beta chain appears in the sequencing data of a study of CD8+CD57+ T cells in acquired aplastic anemia. Study at large: Sorted CD4+ and CD8+ cells yielded roughly 3.2 ug of DNA on average. Broader study findings: Patients did not significantly differ from controls in CD8+ Simpson's diversity. Around 27 was the count of CD8+ CDR3 sequences that patients shared with controls.

This clonotype was seen just once. Antigen: not known. The V gene lost 3 bases and the J gene lost 4 bases, with 14 bases spanning the gap. CDR1 is SGHAT and CDR2 is FQDESV in the germline V gene (reference sequence). This CDR3 has 15 residues. The TCR beta profiling, which covered VDJ combination and CDR3 sequence, was carried out using genomic DNA as the template. TCRdb ran MiXCR on the reads and lists one entry per CDR3 protein. The sample contains roughly 300,000 distinct CDR3 sequences, around 60% of which appear only once. The V and J genes are TRBV11-1 and TRBJ2-3, with D perhaps given as TRBD1 or TRBD2 (5 bases each). Sequences were obtained from sorted CD4+, CD8+, or CD8+CD57+ T cells (not recorded which) from PBMCs. The receptor was derived from a human donor with severe aplastic anemia or a healthy control (not recorded which). The CDR3 DNA is TGTGCCAGCAGCTTCCGGCTGGGGACGGCAGATACGCAGTATTTT. It encodes CASSFRLGTADTQYF.